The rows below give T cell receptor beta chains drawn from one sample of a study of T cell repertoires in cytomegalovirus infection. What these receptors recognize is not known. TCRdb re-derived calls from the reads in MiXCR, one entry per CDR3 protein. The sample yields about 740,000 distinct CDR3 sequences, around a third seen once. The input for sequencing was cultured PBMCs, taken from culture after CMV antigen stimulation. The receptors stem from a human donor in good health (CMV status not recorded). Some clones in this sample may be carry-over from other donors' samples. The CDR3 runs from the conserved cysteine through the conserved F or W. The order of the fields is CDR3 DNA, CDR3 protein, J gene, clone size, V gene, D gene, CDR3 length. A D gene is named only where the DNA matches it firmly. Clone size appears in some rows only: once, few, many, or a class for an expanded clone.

CDR3nt: TGCAGCGTCCGACAGGGGGCTTTATACGAGCAGTACTTC
CDR3aa: CSVRQGALYEQYF
j_gene: TRBJ2-7
abundance: .
v_gene: TRBV29-1
d_gene: TRBD1
len: 13

CDR3nt: TGTGCCAACGCGGGACAGGGCGAGGGTGAGCAGTTCTTC
CDR3aa: CANAGQGEGEQFF
j_gene: TRBJ2-1
abundance: .
v_gene: TRBV11-3
d_gene: TRBD1
len: 13

CDR3nt: TGTGCCAGCAGTGCCTCCGGAGGGGAAGCGGGATGGATCGAGACCCAGTACTTC
CDR3aa: CASSASGGEAGWIETQYF
j_gene: TRBJ2-5
abundance: few
v_gene: TRBV6-1
d_gene: TRBD2
len: 18

CDR3nt: TGTGCCAGCAGTTACTCAGCCCCGATCCACAGCTCTGGAAACACCATATATTTT
CDR3aa: CASSYSAPIHSSGNTIYF
j_gene: TRBJ1-3
abundance: .
v_gene: TRBV6-5
d_gene: .
len: 18

CDR3nt: TGCAGCGTTGCTGTGGGGGGGAGGGGTGAAAAACTGTTTTTT
CDR3aa: CSVAVGGRGEKLFF
j_gene: TRBJ1-4
abundance: .
v_gene: TRBV29-1
d_gene: .
len: 14

CDR3nt: TGTGCCAGCAGCTTACAGGGCCCTGATACGCAGTATTTT
CDR3aa: CASSLQGPDTQYF
j_gene: TRBJ2-3
abundance: many
v_gene: TRBV12-3/TRBV12-4
d_gene: .
len: 13

CDR3nt: TGTGCCAGCAGCTTCCAGGGGTTCCCCAATCAGCCCCAGCATTTT
CDR3aa: CASSFQGFPNQPQHF
j_gene: TRBJ1-5
abundance: .
v_gene: TRBV7-2
d_gene: .
len: 15

CDR3nt: TGTGCCAGCAGCTTCGCGGGGACCCTTCCCCAAGAGACCCAGTACTTC
CDR3aa: CASSFAGTLPQETQYF
j_gene: TRBJ2-5
abundance: many
v_gene: TRBV7-2
d_gene: .
len: 16

CDR3nt: TGTGCCAGCACCCGGGACAGGGGGAGAATCTATGGCTACACCTTC
CDR3aa: CASTRDRGRIYGYTF
j_gene: TRBJ1-2
abundance: .
v_gene: TRBV6-2/TRBV6-3
d_gene: TRBD1
len: 15

CDR3nt: TGTGCCAGCAGCCTCTTGGGGTCCTTCTTTAGGGGCTATGGCTACACCTTC
CDR3aa: CASSLLGSFFRGYGYTF
j_gene: TRBJ1-2
abundance: many
v_gene: TRBV7-2
d_gene: .
len: 17

CDR3nt: TGTGCCAGTACCCGGGGAAGTGCCTACGAGCAGTACTTC
CDR3aa: CASTRGSAYEQYF
j_gene: TRBJ2-7
abundance: .
v_gene: TRBV7-9
d_gene: .
len: 13

CDR3nt: TGTGCCAGTAGTGGGAAAGTGGCGGGACCGGGTTACAATGAGCAGTTCTTC
CDR3aa: CASSGKVAGPGYNEQFF
j_gene: TRBJ2-1
abundance: .
v_gene: TRBV19
d_gene: .
len: 17

CDR3nt: TGTGCCAGCAGCCAAGGACTAGCAGCCTTTTACTCCGAGCAGTACTTC
CDR3aa: CASSQGLAAFYSEQYF
j_gene: TRBJ2-7
abundance: many
v_gene: TRBV7-6
d_gene: TRBD2
len: 16

CDR3nt: TGCGCCAGCAGCCAAGATCGTACTAGCGGGAGGTCTCACATTCAGTACTTC
CDR3aa: CASSQDRTSGRSHIQYF
j_gene: TRBJ2-4
abundance: .
v_gene: TRBV4-3
d_gene: TRBD2
len: 17

CDR3nt: TGTGCCAGTAGCGTCCGGAGGGACAGGGGCCGTCACACTGAAGCTTTCTTT
CDR3aa: CASSVRRDRGRHTEAFF
j_gene: TRBJ1-1
abundance: .
v_gene: TRBV19
d_gene: TRBD1
len: 17

CDR3nt: TGTGCCAGCAGCTCACCCTGGGGACAGGGGGTTGATGAGCAGTTCTTC
CDR3aa: CASSSPWGQGVDEQFF
j_gene: TRBJ2-1
abundance: .
v_gene: TRBV7-2
d_gene: TRBD1
len: 16

CDR3nt: TGTGCCAGCAGCTATACTATAGCGGGTTCCAACAATGAGCAGTTCTTC
CDR3aa: CASSYTIAGSNNEQFF
j_gene: TRBJ2-1
abundance: .
v_gene: TRBV27
d_gene: TRBD2
len: 16

CDR3nt: TGTGCCTGGAGTGTATCACGGACTAACACAGATACGCAGTATTTT
CDR3aa: CAWSVSRTNTDTQYF
j_gene: TRBJ2-3
abundance: few
v_gene: TRBV30
d_gene: .
len: 15

CDR3nt: TGTGCCAGCAGCCGGGCAGGTCGAAATGGTTTCTTT
CDR3aa: CASSRAGRNGFF
j_gene: TRBJ1-1
abundance: .
v_gene: TRBV7-9
d_gene: .
len: 12

CDR3nt: TGTGCCAGCAGTCGTCGGGACAGGGGCGGCCTATACAATGAGCAGTTCTTC
CDR3aa: CASSRRDRGGLYNEQFF
j_gene: TRBJ2-1
abundance: .
v_gene: TRBV6-2/TRBV6-3
d_gene: TRBD1
len: 17

CDR3nt: TGCGCCAGCAGCCAAGAGGAGGGACTAGAAGCTTTCTTT
CDR3aa: CASSQEEGLEAFF
j_gene: TRBJ1-1
abundance: .
v_gene: TRBV4-3
d_gene: .
len: 13

CDR3nt: TGCAGTGCAACGGCTAGGCCGGGCAACGAGCAGTACTTC
CDR3aa: CSATARPGNEQYF
j_gene: TRBJ2-7
abundance: .
v_gene: TRBV20-1
d_gene: .
len: 13

CDR3nt: TGTGCCAGCAGGCGGAAACAGGGACAAGTAACTAATGAAAAACTGTTTTTT
CDR3aa: CASRRKQGQVTNEKLFF
j_gene: TRBJ1-4
abundance: .
v_gene: TRBV6-6
d_gene: .
len: 17

CDR3nt: TGTGCCAGCAGCTTAGTACTGACAGGGGTGCTCTCTGGGGCCAACGTCCTGACTTTC
CDR3aa: CASSLVLTGVLSGANVLTF
j_gene: TRBJ2-6
abundance: few
v_gene: TRBV7-8
d_gene: TRBD1
len: 19

CDR3nt: TGTGCCAGCAGCCCTTTGGCCCCTCATCCTGGGGCCAACGTCCTGACTTTC
CDR3aa: CASSPLAPHPGANVLTF
j_gene: TRBJ2-6
abundance: .
v_gene: TRBV6-2/TRBV6-3
d_gene: .
len: 17

CDR3nt: TGTGCCAGCACCTCAAAGGGCAACGGCAATTCACCCCTCCACTTT
CDR3aa: CASTSKGNGNSPLHF
j_gene: TRBJ1-6
abundance: few
v_gene: TRBV12-3/TRBV12-4
d_gene: .
len: 15

CDR3nt: TGTGCCAGCAGTATCCAAGTGAACACTGAAGCTTTCTTT
CDR3aa: CASSIQVNTEAFF
j_gene: TRBJ1-1
abundance: few
v_gene: TRBV6-1
d_gene: .
len: 13

CDR3nt: TGCGCCAGCAGTGAGGGTTTAGCGGGGGTCAGGTATTTT
CDR3aa: CASSEGLAGVRYF
j_gene: TRBJ2-3
abundance: .
v_gene: TRBV10-1
d_gene: TRBD2
len: 13

CDR3nt: TGTGCATCATCGGGGGCTTCCTACAATGAGCAGTTCTTC
CDR3aa: CASSGASYNEQFF
j_gene: TRBJ2-1
abundance: .
v_gene: TRBV19
d_gene: .
len: 13

CDR3nt: TGTGCCAGCAGCCCCCGCCTAAGTCGCTATGGCTACACCTTC
CDR3aa: CASSPRLSRYGYTF
j_gene: TRBJ1-2
abundance: few
v_gene: TRBV7-2
d_gene: .
len: 14

CDR3nt: TGTGCCAGCAGCTTAGCTGAGGCATGGGGTCCCCAGCATTTT
CDR3aa: CASSLAEAWGPQHF
j_gene: TRBJ1-5
abundance: few
v_gene: TRBV7-2
d_gene: .
len: 14

CDR3nt: TGTGCCAGCACCGAAAAGGGGCTTGGGGTCTACGAGCAGTACTTC
CDR3aa: CASTEKGLGVYEQYF
j_gene: TRBJ2-7
abundance: .
v_gene: TRBV11-2
d_gene: .
len: 15

CDR3nt: TGTGCCAGCAGTTCGGGACAGGGGAATGGTCAGCCCCAGCATTTT
CDR3aa: CASSSGQGNGQPQHF
j_gene: TRBJ1-5
abundance: few
v_gene: TRBV6-1
d_gene: TRBD1
len: 15

CDR3nt: TGTGCCATCAGCCCTCCGAACACCGGGGAGCTGTTTTTT
CDR3aa: CAISPPNTGELFF
j_gene: TRBJ2-2
abundance: .
v_gene: TRBV10-3
d_gene: .
len: 13

CDR3nt: TGCGCCAGCAGCTTGGCCCCAGGGAAAAGGGGCATGAACACTGAAGCTTTCTTT
CDR3aa: CASSLAPGKRGMNTEAFF
j_gene: TRBJ1-1
abundance: .
v_gene: TRBV5-1
d_gene: .
len: 18

CDR3nt: TGTGCCAGCAGTTTATGGGGCAGGGTCGACGGCTACACCTTC
CDR3aa: CASSLWGRVDGYTF
j_gene: TRBJ1-2
abundance: .
v_gene: TRBV28
d_gene: .
len: 14

CDR3nt: TGTGCCAGCAGCTCGCGGGGGGGGGAGCAGTACTTC
CDR3aa: CASSSRGGEQYF
j_gene: TRBJ2-7
abundance: .
v_gene: TRBV7-2
d_gene: TRBD2
len: 12

CDR3nt: TGTGCCAGCAGCAAGCGGACAGGCTCCTACAATGAGCAGTTCTTC
CDR3aa: CASSKRTGSYNEQFF
j_gene: TRBJ2-1
abundance: .
v_gene: TRBV7-2
d_gene: TRBD1
len: 15

CDR3nt: TGTGCCAGCAGTTTACATGCAGGGTCAAAGACCCAGTACTTC
CDR3aa: CASSLHAGSKTQYF
j_gene: TRBJ2-5
abundance: few
v_gene: TRBV12-3/TRBV12-4
d_gene: .
len: 14

CDR3nt: TGTGCCAGCAGTTACTCACTTTTCGAGCAGTACTTC
CDR3aa: CASSYSLFEQYF
j_gene: TRBJ2-7
abundance: once
v_gene: TRBV6-6
d_gene: .
len: 12

CDR3nt: TGTGCCAGCAGCTTAAGACCCCTAGGGGGTTACGAGCAGTACTTC
CDR3aa: CASSLRPLGGYEQYF
j_gene: TRBJ2-7
abundance: few
v_gene: TRBV7-2
d_gene: .
len: 15

CDR3nt: TGTGCCAGCAACCCGGTGGGGGGCTCCTATAATTCACCCCTCCACTTT
CDR3aa: CASNPVGGSYNSPLHF
j_gene: TRBJ1-6
abundance: many
v_gene: TRBV7-8
d_gene: .
len: 16

CDR3nt: TGTGCCAGCAGCTCCCCCCCGGGGGACTATGGCTACACCTTC
CDR3aa: CASSSPPGDYGYTF
j_gene: TRBJ1-2
abundance: .
v_gene: TRBV7-9
d_gene: .
len: 14

CDR3nt: TGTGCCAGCAGACTTACAGGGGGCAATGAAGCTTTCTTT
CDR3aa: CASRLTGGNEAFF
j_gene: TRBJ1-1
abundance: .
v_gene: TRBV12-3/TRBV12-4
d_gene: TRBD1
len: 13

CDR3nt: TGTGCCAGCAGCCGACCCGGGACAGCTTTAAATGAGCAGTTCTTC
CDR3aa: CASSRPGTALNEQFF
j_gene: TRBJ2-1
abundance: .
v_gene: TRBV7-2
d_gene: TRBD1
len: 15

CDR3nt: TGCGCCAGCAGCCACAACAGGAACACCGGGGAGCTGTTTTTT
CDR3aa: CASSHNRNTGELFF
j_gene: TRBJ2-2
abundance: .
v_gene: TRBV4-1
d_gene: .
len: 14

CDR3nt: TGTGCCAGCAGTCAGCCCCGGGGAAGCACAGATACGCAGTATTTT
CDR3aa: CASSQPRGSTDTQYF
j_gene: TRBJ2-3
abundance: .
v_gene: TRBV5-6
d_gene: .
len: 15

CDR3nt: TGTGCCAGCAGCCCACTAGAATATACAGATACGCAGTATTTT
CDR3aa: CASSPLEYTDTQYF
j_gene: TRBJ2-3
abundance: .
v_gene: TRBV5-6
d_gene: .
len: 14

CDR3nt: TGTGCCAGCAGTCCGAAGACTAGTAGGGAGACCCAGTACTTC
CDR3aa: CASSPKTSRETQYF
j_gene: TRBJ2-5
abundance: .
v_gene: TRBV27
d_gene: .
len: 14

CDR3nt: TGTGCCAGTAGTATTTCCCCCACAGATACGCAGTATTTT
CDR3aa: CASSISPTDTQYF
j_gene: TRBJ2-3
abundance: many
v_gene: TRBV19
d_gene: .
len: 13

CDR3nt: TGTGCCACCAGTGATTACGGGCACGGGGCATTGAACACTGAAGCTTTCTTT
CDR3aa: CATSDYGHGALNTEAFF
j_gene: TRBJ1-1
abundance: few
v_gene: TRBV24-1
d_gene: .
len: 17

CDR3nt: TGTGCCAGCAGCTTGGGGGGCGGGGACCACAATGAGCAGTTCTTC
CDR3aa: CASSLGGGDHNEQFF
j_gene: TRBJ2-1
abundance: .
v_gene: TRBV5-4
d_gene: .
len: 15

CDR3nt: TGTGCCAGCAGACAGGACTCGAACACTGAAGCTTTCTTT
CDR3aa: CASRQDSNTEAFF
j_gene: TRBJ1-1
abundance: .
v_gene: TRBV28
d_gene: .
len: 13

CDR3nt: TGTGCCAGCAGGGCTAGCGGGAGTCGGAGTCAAGAGACCCAGTACTTC
CDR3aa: CASRASGSRSQETQYF
j_gene: TRBJ2-5
abundance: many
v_gene: TRBV7-2
d_gene: TRBD2
len: 16

CDR3nt: TGTGCCATCAATGGCCTAACCCAGCGCGAGCAGTTCTTC
CDR3aa: CAINGLTQREQFF
j_gene: TRBJ2-1
abundance: .
v_gene: TRBV10-3
d_gene: .
len: 13

CDR3nt: TGTGCCAGTAGTGTGGGACTTTCCACCGGGGAGCTGTTTTTT
CDR3aa: CASSVGLSTGELFF
j_gene: TRBJ2-2
abundance: few
v_gene: TRBV19
d_gene: .
len: 14

CDR3nt: TGTGCCAGCAGTCTCGGGACAGTGGGCAATCAGCCCCAGCATTTT
CDR3aa: CASSLGTVGNQPQHF
j_gene: TRBJ1-5
abundance: .
v_gene: TRBV2
d_gene: TRBD1
len: 15

CDR3nt: TGTGCCAGCAGCCCTAGCGGGACACGAAATGAAAAACTGTTTTTT
CDR3aa: CASSPSGTRNEKLFF
j_gene: TRBJ1-4
abundance: many
v_gene: TRBV7-2
d_gene: .
len: 15

CDR3nt: TGCGCCAGCAGCCTGCGGACAGGGTCTCTTTATAACACTGAAGCTTTCTTT
CDR3aa: CASSLRTGSLYNTEAFF
j_gene: TRBJ1-1
abundance: .
v_gene: TRBV4-3
d_gene: TRBD1
len: 17